The 4 T cell receptor beta chains below were found in one sample sequenced in a study of cytomegalovirus exposure and HLA in healthy donors. The PCR contained 60 Vbeta and 13 Jbeta primers. Using immunoSEQ multiplex PCR, the repertoire was profiled, and TCRdb retains in-frame clones only, with some absent. The repertoire consists of 100,000 to 150,000 clones, with 55% to 75% occurring once and the leading ten covering about 3%. Specimen: PBMCs. The receptors here all came from a human donor in good health.

This clone was recorded only once. CDR3 sequence: CASKTWGLGDNEQFF. The CDR3 DNA follows: TGTGCCAGCAAGACCTGGGGTCTCGGGGACAATGAGCAGTTCTTC. The chain uses TRBV6-1 and TRBJ2-1, with D perhaps matching TRBD2 (5 bases). Looked up from germline, CDR1 is MNHNS and CDR2 is SASEGT. The CDR3 consists of 15 residues. V was pared by 7 bases and J by 5 bases, with 18 bases between.

The chain carries TRBV6-1 and TRBJ1-2; D unresolved. The germline gives CDR1 MNHNS, CDR2 SASEGT. The CDR3 has 15 amino acids. Trimming took off 2 bases at V and 6 bases at J, with 16 bases between the two ends. CDR3 in DNA: TGTGCCAGCAGTGAATGGAGTTTTTTCACGAATGGCTACACCTTC. The encoded protein is CASSEWSFFTNGYTF.

The CDR3 sequence: CASSQDRDSYEQYF. The CDR3 nucleotides are TGCGCCAGCAGCCAAGACAGGGACAGCTACGAGCAGTACTTC. The rearrangement joins TRBV4-3 to TRBJ2-7; 7 nucleotides match TRBD1. This CDR3 spans 14 amino acids. Germline CDR1 and CDR2: LGHNA and YSLEER. Unmatched junction bases numbered 2, after V lost 0 bases and J lost 3 bases.

The V gene is TRBV7-3, the J gene TRBJ2-3; perhaps TRBD1 as D (6 bases). The CDR3 spans 15 residues. With 5 bases removed from V and 1 base from J, the gap between germline ends came to 13 bases. Germline CDR1 is SGHTA and CDR2 is FQGTGA. CDR3 nucleotide sequence: TGTGCCAGCAGCGTTAACAGGGTTGGCACAGATACGCAGTATTTT. Amino acid sequence: CASSVNRVGTDTQYF.